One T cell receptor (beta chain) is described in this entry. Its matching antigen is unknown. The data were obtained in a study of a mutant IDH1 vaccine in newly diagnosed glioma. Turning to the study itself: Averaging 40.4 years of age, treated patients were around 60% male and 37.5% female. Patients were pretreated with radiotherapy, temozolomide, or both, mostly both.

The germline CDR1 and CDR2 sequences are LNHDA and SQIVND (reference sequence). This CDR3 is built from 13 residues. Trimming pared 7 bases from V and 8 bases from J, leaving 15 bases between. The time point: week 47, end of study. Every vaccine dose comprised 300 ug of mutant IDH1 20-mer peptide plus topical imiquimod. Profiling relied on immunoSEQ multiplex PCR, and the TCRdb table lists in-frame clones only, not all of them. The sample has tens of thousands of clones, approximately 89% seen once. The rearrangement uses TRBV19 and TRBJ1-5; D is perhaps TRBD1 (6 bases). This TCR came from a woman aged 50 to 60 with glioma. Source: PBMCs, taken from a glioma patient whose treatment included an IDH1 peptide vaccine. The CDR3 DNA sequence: TGTGCCAGTACCGGGACACGGCAAAAGCCCCAGCATTTT. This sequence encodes CASTGTRQKPQHF.